The 24 T cell receptor beta chains in this list originate from one sample, sequenced in a study of T cells in women clearing cervical HPV infection. The table came from immunoSEQ multiplex PCR; TCRdb's copy has only in-frame clones and leaves some out. The table for this sample gives approximately 33,000 clones. The sequenced sample consisted of blood buffy coat. The receptors here all came from a woman aged 18-70 years with a cervical HPV16 infection that either progressed to CIN3+ or cleared (not recorded which).

On this clone itself: Read coverage stops 3 residues before the CDR3 terminus; the germline J gene supplies the remainder. This sequence joins TRBV5-5 and TRBJ2-2; D is possibly TRBD1 (5 bases). Looked up from germline, CDR1 is SGHKS and CDR2 is YYEKEE (reference sequence). The V end was cut by 1 base, the J end by 3 bases, with 7 bases between. The CDR3 loop spans 14 amino acids. CDR3 bases read: TGTGCCAGCAGCTTGCTAGGGGACACCGGGGAG. Encoded protein: CASSLLGDTGE. The whole CDR3 protein is CASSLLGDTGELFF.

To note about this clone: The read ends 3 residues before the CDR3 terminus; that terminus is restored from the germline J gene. The chain employs TRBV11-3 and TRBJ2-1; TRBD2 matches at 7 bases. Trimming at V came to 0 bases and at J to 6 bases, leaving 5 bases not matched to a gene. The V gene's germline CDR1 is SGHNT and CDR2 YENEEA. This CDR3 has 15 residues. The CDR3 spells CASSLEREGINEQFF. The CDR3 bases that were read are TGTGCCAGCAGCTTAGAGAGGGAGGGGATCAATGAG.

Turning to this clone: Sequencing ends 3 residues short of the CDR3 end; the germline J gene provides the rest. The J gene is TRBJ2-3, the V gene TRBV7-9, with TRBD1 matching over 9 bases. Germline CDR1 is SEHNR and CDR2 is FQNEAQ (reference sequence). There are 14 residues in the CDR3. CDR3 bases read: TGTGCCAGCAGCTTGGGACAGGGCCCCCAGCCG. Translating gives CASSLGQGPQP. The CDR3, in full, reads CASSLGQGPQPQYF.

As regards this clone: The CDR3 extends 3 residues past the end of the read, so its final part is completed from the germline J gene. The chain joins TRBV5-1 to TRBJ1-6; no firm D call. Trimming removed 0 bases at V and 7 bases at J, with 5 bases between. The CDR3 is made up of 13 amino acids. The germline gives CDR1 SGHRS, CDR2 YFSETQ. The DNA read from the CDR3 is TGCGCCAGCAGCTTGGAGCGGAATTCACCC. Translating gives CASSLERNSP. The full CDR3 protein reads CASSLERNSPLHF.

This clone is medium-sized by frequency. The CDR3 end is not reached by the read, which stops 3 residues before it; the germline J gene fills it in. This chain connects TRBV19 to TRBJ2-2; unclear D gene. Germline V gene lookup returns CDR1 LNHDA and CDR2 SQIVND (reference sequence). The V end was cut by 5 bases, the J end by 3 bases, with 10 bases between. The CDR3 loop spans 14 amino acids. CDR3 residues: CASSASQDTGELFF. CDR3 DNA (partial): TGTGCCAGTAGTGCCAGTCAAGACACCGGGGAG.

The chain's CDR3 is CAWNQELAGETQYF. The DNA read from the CDR3 is TGTGCCTGGAATCAGGAGCTAGCCGGAGAGACC. The chain combines TRBV30 with TRBJ2-5; weak D call: TRBD2 (5 bases). The read ends 3 residues before the CDR3 terminus; that terminus is restored from the germline J gene. Trimming removed 4 bases at V and 4 bases at J, with 16 bases between. The germline gives CDR1 GTSNPN, CDR2 SVGIG (reference sequence). CDR3 size: 14 residues.

The CDR3 is CASSITGVQQPQYF. The covered CDR3 bases are TGTGCCAGCAGTATAACAGGGGTCCAACAGCCG. The rearrangement links TRBV2 to TRBJ2-3; 7 nucleotides line up with TRBD1. The CDR3 end is not reached by the read, which stops 3 residues before it; the germline J gene fills it in. Per germline, CDR1 SNHLY and CDR2 FYNNEI. This CDR3 has 14 residues.

This chain's CDR3 is CASSTNRVLAFF. The DNA read from the CDR3 is TGTGCCAGTAGTACAAACAGGGTGTTA. The J gene is TRBJ1-1, the V gene TRBV19; the D gene is possibly TRBD1 (6 bases). Coverage ceases 3 residues before the CDR3 finishes, and the germline J gene fills in the end. The V gene's germline CDR1 is LNHDA and CDR2 SQIVND (reference sequence). The CDR3 is made up of 12 amino acids.

Points on this clone: The read gets to within 3 residues of the CDR3 end, and the germline J gene fills in the rest. The chain is built from TRBV19 and TRBJ1-1, with TRBD1 matching 9 bases. V shed 10 bases and J 1 base; nucleotides not matched to a gene: 10. There are 15 residues in the CDR3. The germline gives CDR1 LNHDA, CDR2 SQIVND (reference sequence). The CDR3 sequence is CATFRRDRENTEAFF. CDR3 bases read: TGTGCCACTTTCCGGAGGGACAGGGAGAACACTGAA.

Comment on this clone: The read gets to within 3 residues of the CDR3 end, and the germline J gene fills in the rest. The chain has TRBV10-3 and TRBJ2-1; D tentatively reads TRBD1 or TRBD2 (5 bases each). This CDR3 has 13 amino acids. In germline, CDR1 is ENHRY, CDR2 SYGVKD. Trimming stripped 8 bases from V and 7 bases from J, with 15 bases between. The CDR3 here is CAIQGMRENEQFF. CDR3 bases read: TGTGCCATCCAGGGCATGAGGGAAAATGAG.

With regard to this clone: The read comes to an end 3 residues before the CDR3 does, leaving the germline J gene to fill in the end. V usage is TRBV20-1 and J usage is TRBJ2-5; 7 bases align to TRBD1. The germline V gene has CDR1 DFQATT and CDR2 SNEGSKA (reference sequence). The CDR3 is 13 residues long. With V trimmed by 5 bases and J by 5 bases, 8 bases remained unmatched. The CDR3 region is CSALTGQRETQYF. The sequenced CDR3 bases are TGCAGTGCTCTGACAGGGCAGCGGGAGACC.

Remarks on this clone: The CDR3 extends 3 residues past the end of the read, so its final part is completed from the germline J gene. The rearrangement joins TRBV6-2 or TRBV6-3 to TRBJ2-5; tentatively, D is TRBD2 (6 bases). V shed 5 bases and J shed 5 bases, with 12 bases lying between them. The CDR3 has 13 residues. Germline CDR1 and CDR2: MNHEY and SVGEGT. The CDR3: CASSAGLEETQYF. CDR3 DNA (partial): TGTGCCAGCAGTGCGGGGCTGGAGGAGACC.

For this clone: The read halts 3 residues ahead of the CDR3 end, with the missing end drawn from the germline J gene. This sequence joins TRBV7-6 and TRBJ1-5; 7 positions agree with TRBD1. Trimming removed 2 bases from V and 4 bases from J; junction bases left unmatched: 8. The germline gives CDR1 SGHVS, CDR2 FNYEAQ. The CDR3 is 16 amino acids. CDR3 bases read: TGTGCCAGCAGCTTATCGTTGGGACAGCGAAATCAGCCC. It yields the protein CASSLSLGQRNQP. Given in full, the CDR3 is CASSLSLGQRNQPQHF.

This clone counts as medium-sized by frequency. The read finishes 3 residues shy of the CDR3 end, and the germline J gene is used to complete it. This chain links TRBV19 with TRBJ2-3; possible D gene TRBD1, 5 bases. Germline assignment: CDR1 LNHDA and CDR2 SQIVND (reference sequence). This CDR3 comprises 13 residues. Between the trimmed V and J ends, which lost 6 bases and 3 bases, there was a span of 10 bases. CDR3 region: CASRAGWTDTQYF. The sequenced CDR3 bases are TGTGCCAGTAGAGCAGGGTGGACAGATACG.

As concerns this clone: The read falls 3 residues short of the CDR3 end, and the missing part is taken from the germline J gene. The rearrangement links TRBV6-2 or TRBV6-3 to TRBJ1-2; TRBD1 agrees at 9 bases. In germline, CDR1 is MNHEY, CDR2 SVGEGT. The V and J ends lost 5 bases and 2 bases, in that order; junction bases with no gene match: 6. The CDR3 consists of 15 residues. CDR3: CASSHHGTGNYGYTF. Partial CDR3 DNA: TGTGCCAGCAGTCATCACGGGACAGGGAACTATGGC.

A word on this clone: With the read ending 3 residues before the CDR3 end, the germline J gene is used to fill in that end. The chain employs TRBV19 and TRBJ2-7, with D perhaps matching TRBD2 (5 bases). Germline lookup yields CDR1 LNHDA and CDR2 SQIVND (reference sequence). The CDR3 sequence is 14 residues long. Trimming took 3 bases from V and 6 from J, leaving 15 bases between them. The CDR3: CASSIGPLAAEQYF. The CDR3 bases that were read are TGTGCCAGTAGTATTGGCCCCCTAGCCGCCGAG. Supplemented by reference TRBV19 and TRBJ2-7, the full variable domain reads DGGITQSPKYLFRKEGQNVTLSCEQNLNHDAMYWYRQDPGQGLRLIYYSQIVNDFQKGDIAEGYSVSREKKESFPLTVTSAQKNPTAFYLCASSIGPLAAEQYFGPGTRLTVT.

Points on this clone: Read data end 3 residues before the CDR3 end; the end is taken from the germline J gene. The chain carries TRBV23-1 and TRBJ1-1; the match to TRBD1 covers 7 bases. TRBV23-1 is classed as an ORF, of uncertain function. V dropped 3 bases and J dropped 4; count of bases not matched to a gene: 5. This CDR3 has 14 residues. The CDR3 spells CASSHRTGSTEAFF. The CDR3 bases that were read are TGCGCCAGCAGTCATCGGACAGGTAGCACTGAA.

CDR3 sequence: CSVSGTVPSYEQYF. Incomplete CDR3 DNA: TGCAGTGTATCCGGGACAGTCCCTTCCTACGAG. The chain has TRBV20-1 and TRBJ2-7, with 7 positions matching TRBD1. The CDR3 extends 3 residues past the end of the read, so its final part is completed from the germline J gene. The CDR3 length is 14 residues. CDR1 DFQATT and CDR2 SNEGSKA come from the germline V gene (reference sequence). V lost 7 bases and J lost 1; bases outside the gene matches: 10.

As for this clone: The read ends 3 residues early relative to the CDR3; the germline J gene fills the gap. The chain uses TRBV7-3 and TRBJ1-2, with 9 bases aligning to TRBD1. Germline assignment: CDR1 SGHTA and CDR2 FQGTGA. This CDR3 is 16 amino acids long. The CDR3 loop is CASSSPGTGSTDTYTF. The sequenced part of the CDR3 DNA is TGTGCCAGCAGCAGTCCTGGGACAGGGAGCACAGATACC.

A note on this clone: The CDR3 end falls 3 residues outside the read, so it is completed with the germline J gene. The chain carries TRBV20-1 and TRBJ2-3, with D perhaps matching TRBD2 (7 bases). The germline V gene encodes CDR1 DFQATT and CDR2 SNEGSKA (reference sequence). This CDR3 comprises 13 residues. CDR3 bases read: TGCAGTGCTCAGGGGACTACCGGGGGGACG. Translation gives CSAQGTTGGT. The full CDR3 reads CSAQGTTGGTQYF.

A remark on this clone: The read comes to an end 3 residues before the CDR3 does, leaving the germline J gene to fill in the end. V is TRBV5-6 and J is TRBJ2-7; D unresolved. Germline V gene sequence: CDR1 SGHDT, CDR2 YYEEEE. CDR3 length: 12 amino acids. The V and J ends lost 2 bases and 6 bases respectively, with 9 bases between them. This CDR3 reads CASSLARTEQYF. The sequenced CDR3 bases are TGTGCCAGCAGCTTAGCTAGAACCGAG.

A note on this clone: The CDR3 end falls 3 residues outside the read, so it is completed with the germline J gene. The gene calls are TRBV5-1 and TRBJ2-4; TRBD1 matches 8 bases. The CDR3 extends over 14 amino acids. Per the germline V gene, CDR1 is SGHRS and CDR2 is YFSETQ. This chain's CDR3 is CASSNQGAMDGQYF. Incomplete CDR3 DNA: TGCGCCAGCAGCAATCAGGGGGCGATGGATGGT.

Comment on this clone: The read finishes 3 residues shy of the CDR3 end, and the germline J gene is used to complete it. The chain uses TRBV12-3 or TRBV12-4 and TRBJ2-3, with 8 bases aligning to TRBD1. CDR3 length: 16 residues. V lost 3 bases, J lost 4 bases, and 9 bases stayed unmatched. The CDR3 bases that were read are TGTGCCAGCAGTTTCCGGACAGGGAGAATAGCAGATACG. Protein sequence: CASSFRTGRIADT. The full CDR3 protein is CASSFRTGRIADTQYF.

With regard to this clone: The read falls 3 residues short of the CDR3 end, and the missing part is taken from the germline J gene. This rearrangement joins TRBV12-3 or TRBV12-4 to TRBJ1-5; D not certain. This CDR3 is built from 13 residues. V lost 7 bases and J lost 6, with 13 bases in between. Partial CDR3 DNA: TGTGCCAGCAATTCCTACCGGGGTCAGCCC. Protein sequence: CASNSYRGQP. In full, the CDR3 reads CASNSYRGQPQHF.